This record looks at one TCR beta chain sequence and its context. Germline lookup yields CDR1 MRHNA and CDR2 SNTAGT. This CDR3 has 14 residues. The V end was cut by 4 bases, the J end by 0 bases, with 8 bases between. This entry is derived from a study of shared clonotypes between healthy human individuals. Study background: Each donor had three CD4 naive, three CD4 memory, two CD8 naive and one CD8 memory plate.

Generated by immunoSEQ multiplex PCR, the TCRdb table keeps only in-frame clones and is missing some. The sample carries over a million clones, roughly 96% recorded once. Specimen: naive CD4+ T cells sorted from blood. Subset denoted: CD45RA+ positively selected. The chain links TRBV6-4 to TRBJ2-3, with D possibly called TRBD1 or TRBD2 (5 bases each). This receptor was obtained from a man aged 30 to 45 in good health. CDR3 coding DNA: TGTGCCAGCAGTGCGGGACCAAGCACAGATACGCAGTATTTT. Residues: CASSAGPSTDTQYF.